This T cell receptor (beta chain) was sequenced during a study of blood T cell repertoires in COVID-19. In terms of age and location, participants ranged from about 18 to 90 years and lived in about 25 US areas. The protocol was immunoSEQ multiplex PCR, while the TCRdb copy is restricted to in-frame clones and leaves out a portion. The table records 150,000 or so clones, around 79% of them present only once. The sequencing sample was made of PBMCs or T cells enriched from blood (not recorded which). The TCR sequence derives from a woman in her 50s who had recovered from COVID-19.

DNA for the CDR3: TGTGCCAGCAGCTTAGGCAGGGCCTACGAGCAGTACTTC. It is translated as CASSLGRAYEQYF. The J gene is TRBJ2-7, the V gene TRBV7-9, with a possible D match to TRBD1 (5 bases). The CDR3 loop spans 13 amino acids. Trimming cost V 1 base and J 2 bases, with 6 bases left between them. CDR1 is SEHNR and CDR2 is FQNEAQ in the germline V gene (reference sequence). The entire variable domain, with the rest obtained from reference TRBV7-9 and TRBJ2-7, is as follows: DTGVSQNPRHKITKRGQNVTFRCDPISEHNRLYWYRQTLGQGPEFLTYFQNEAQLEKSRLLSDRFSAERPKGSFSTLEIQRTEQGDSAMYLCASSLGRAYEQYFGPGTRLTVT.